The rows below give T cell receptor beta chains drawn from one sample of a study of cytomegalovirus exposure and HLA in healthy donors. Assay used: immunoSEQ multiplex PCR; TCRdb lists only in-frame clones, some missing. The sample contains about 82,000 clones, about 70% of which appear only once. The sequenced sample consisted of PBMCs. These receptors all stem from a woman aged 50 to 65 in good health and CMV-seropositive. Each CDR3 is given with its conserved first and last residue. A D gene is named only where the DNA matches it firmly. The size field is filled for only some rows; it gives once, few, many or a size class.

D,V,J,size,DNA,CDR3
NA,TRBV29-1,TRBJ1-1,NA,TGCAGCGCCCTCGGGAGGGGTATGAACACTGAAGCTTTCTTT,CSALGRGMNTEAFF
TRBD2,TRBV15,TRBJ2-2,NA,TGTGCCACCAGCAGAGATAGTCGCCCGGGTGGACTAGCGGGAGGCCGGGGCACCGGGGAGCTGTTTTTT,CATSRDSRPGGLAGGRGTGELFF
TRBD1,TRBV5-6,TRBJ1-5,once,TGTGCCAGCAGCTTGGGAGGGACAGGGGGGCAGCCCCAGCATTTT,CASSLGGTGGQPQHF
NA,TRBV25-1,TRBJ1-2,NA,TGTGCCAGCAGTGAAAGTACCAGGGCCTATGGCTACACCTTC,CASSESTRAYGYTF
TRBD1,TRBV29-1,TRBJ1-1,NA,TGCAGCGTTGACAGGGGGCAGGGCACTGAAGCTTTCTTT,CSVDRGQGTEAFF
TRBD1,TRBV7-9,TRBJ2-1,NA,TGTGCCAGCAGCTGGGGTGTATGGGGGACAGACTACAATGAGCAGTTCTTC,CASSWGVWGTDYNEQFF
NA,TRBV29-1,TRBJ1-1,NA,TGCAGCGCACCCAGGGGCCCGAACACTGAAGCTTTCTTT,CSAPRGPNTEAFF
NA,TRBV5-1,TRBJ1-1,NA,TGCGCCAGCAGCCTACACCCGGGCACTGAAGCTTTCTTT,CASSLHPGTEAFF
NA,TRBV19,TRBJ1-3,NA,TGTGCCAGTAGTCAACCCTCTGGCGGGGGAAACACCATATATTTT,CASSQPSGGGNTIYF
NA,TRBV29-1,TRBJ1-1,NA,TGCAGCGTTGAATTGACAGGCACTGAAGCTTTCTTT,CSVELTGTEAFF
TRBD1,TRBV4-1,TRBJ1-5,few,TGCGCCAGCAGCGGACAGGGGTACAATCAGCCCCAGCATTTT,CASSGQGYNQPQHF
NA,TRBV11-3,TRBJ1-1,NA,TGTGCCAGCAGCAAACAGGAGGGAAACACTGAAGCTTTCTTT,CASSKQEGNTEAFF
TRBD1,TRBV2,TRBJ2-7,NA,TGTGCCCAAGGGGGACAGGGCTACGAGCAGTACTTC,CAQGGQGYEQYF
NA,TRBV28,TRBJ1-2,NA,TGTGCCAGCAGTTTAGGGGGGAACTATGGCTACACCTTC,CASSLGGNYGYTF
TRBD2,TRBV7-2,TRBJ2-1,NA,TGTGCCAGCAGCCAGATTCCGGGACTAGCGGCAAATGAGCAGTTCTTC,CASSQIPGLAANEQFF
TRBD2,TRBV9,TRBJ2-3,NA,TGTGCCAGCACCCCTGGGGGGGGCACAGATACGCAGTATTTT,CASTPGGGTDTQYF
NA,TRBV5-8,TRBJ1-5,NA,TGTGCCAGCACCACAGGGAATTGGAATCAGCCCCAGCATTTT,CASTTGNWNQPQHF
NA,TRBV25-1,TRBJ1-2,NA,TGTGCCAGCAGTGAATATGGAGGGGCGATTAACTATGGCTACACCTTC,CASSEYGGAINYGYTF
TRBD2,TRBV2,TRBJ2-5,NA,TGTGCCAGCAGTGAAGGGGGGGGATGGGCGACCCAGTACTTC,CASSEGGGWATQYF
NA,TRBV19,TRBJ2-2,NA,TGTGCCAGTAGGAGGGAAATCGGGGAGCTGTTTTTT,CASRREIGELFF
NA,TRBV27,TRBJ1-1,NA,TGTGCCAGCAGTTTGCGCACAGGGCTGGGGGCTGAAGCTTTCTTT,CASSLRTGLGAEAFF
NA,TRBV18,TRBJ2-7,few,TGTGCCAGCTCACCAAGTGGGAGGATCCACGAGCAGTACTTC,CASSPSGRIHEQYF
NA,TRBV23-1,TRBJ2-2,NA,TGCGCCAGCAGTCAATCATCAGGGATTTTGGTTTGCACCGGGGAGCTGTTTTTT,CASSQSSGILVCTGELFF
TRBD1,TRBV28,TRBJ2-7,NA,TGTGCCAGCAGTTTGGATTCAGGGACAGGGGGGGACGAGCAGTACTTC,CASSLDSGTGGDEQYF
NA,TRBV14,TRBJ1-3,NA,TGTGCCAGCAGCCAAGATACCCTGCGGATAAGCTCTGGAAACACCATATATTTT,CASSQDTLRISSGNTIYF